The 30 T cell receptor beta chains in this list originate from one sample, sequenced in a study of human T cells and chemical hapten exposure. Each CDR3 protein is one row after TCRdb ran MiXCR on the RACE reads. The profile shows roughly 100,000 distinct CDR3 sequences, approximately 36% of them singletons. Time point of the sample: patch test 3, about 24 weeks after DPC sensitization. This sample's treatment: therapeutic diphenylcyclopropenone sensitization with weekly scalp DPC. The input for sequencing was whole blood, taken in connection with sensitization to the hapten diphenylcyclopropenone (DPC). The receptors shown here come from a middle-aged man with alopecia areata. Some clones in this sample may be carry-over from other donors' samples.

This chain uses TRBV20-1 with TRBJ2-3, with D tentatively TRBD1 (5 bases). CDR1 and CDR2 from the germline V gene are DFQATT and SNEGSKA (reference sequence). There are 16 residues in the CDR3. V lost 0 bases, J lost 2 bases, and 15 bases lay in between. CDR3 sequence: CSARDPRVTYTDTQYF. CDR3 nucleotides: TGCAGTGCTAGAGATCCCAGGGTAACCTACACAGATACGCAGTATTTT.

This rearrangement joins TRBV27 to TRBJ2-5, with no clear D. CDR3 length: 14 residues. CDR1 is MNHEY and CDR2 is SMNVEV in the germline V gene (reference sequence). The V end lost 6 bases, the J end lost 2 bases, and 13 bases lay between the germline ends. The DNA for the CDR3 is TGTGCCAGCAGGCAGTGGGGTCGGCAAGAGACCCAGTACTTC. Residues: CASRQWGRQETQYF.

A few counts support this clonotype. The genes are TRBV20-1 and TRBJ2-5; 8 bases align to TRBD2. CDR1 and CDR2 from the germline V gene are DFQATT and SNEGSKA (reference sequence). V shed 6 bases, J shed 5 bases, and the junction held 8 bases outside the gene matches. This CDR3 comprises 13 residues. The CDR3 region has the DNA TGCAGTGCCGAGCCAGCGGGAGTGGAGACCCAGTACTTC. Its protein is CSAEPAGVETQYF.

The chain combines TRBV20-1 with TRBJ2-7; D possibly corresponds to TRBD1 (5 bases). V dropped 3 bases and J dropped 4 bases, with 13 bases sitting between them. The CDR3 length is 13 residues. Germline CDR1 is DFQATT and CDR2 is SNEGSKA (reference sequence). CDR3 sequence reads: CSASIPSGYEQYF. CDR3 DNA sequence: TGCAGTGCTAGTATTCCGTCAGGGTACGAGCAGTACTTC.

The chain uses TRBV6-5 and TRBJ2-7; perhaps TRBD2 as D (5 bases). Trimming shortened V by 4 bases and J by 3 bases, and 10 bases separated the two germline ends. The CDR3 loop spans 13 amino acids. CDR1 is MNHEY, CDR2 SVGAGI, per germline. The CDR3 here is CASSFGSLYEQYF. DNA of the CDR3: TGTGCCAGCAGTTTTGGGAGTCTCTACGAGCAGTACTTC.

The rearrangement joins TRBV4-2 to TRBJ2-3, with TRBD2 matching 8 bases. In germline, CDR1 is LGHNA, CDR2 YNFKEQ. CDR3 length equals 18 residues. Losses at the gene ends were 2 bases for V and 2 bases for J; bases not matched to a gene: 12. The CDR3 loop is CASSQLPLAGGITDTQYF. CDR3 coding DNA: TGTGCCAGCAGCCAACTTCCTCTAGCGGGCGGAATCACAGATACGCAGTATTTT.

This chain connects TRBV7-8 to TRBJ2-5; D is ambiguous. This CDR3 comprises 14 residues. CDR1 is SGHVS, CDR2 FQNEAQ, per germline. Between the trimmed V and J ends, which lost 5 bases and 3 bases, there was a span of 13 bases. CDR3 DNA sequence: TGTGCCAGCAGCCTCCCCCTGGGGAAAGAGACCCAGTACTTC. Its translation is CASSLPLGKETQYF.

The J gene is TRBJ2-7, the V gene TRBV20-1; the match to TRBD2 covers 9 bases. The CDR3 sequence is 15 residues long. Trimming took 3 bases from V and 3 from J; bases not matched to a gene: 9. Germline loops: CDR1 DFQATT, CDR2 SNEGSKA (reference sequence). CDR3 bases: TGCAGTGCTAGCGAACCGGGACTAGCACACTACGAGCAGTACGTC. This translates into CSASEPGLAHYEQYV.

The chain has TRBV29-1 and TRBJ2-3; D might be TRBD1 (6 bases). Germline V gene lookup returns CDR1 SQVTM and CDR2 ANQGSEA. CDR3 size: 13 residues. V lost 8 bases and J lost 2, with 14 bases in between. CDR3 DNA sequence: TGCAGCTTACAGGGATCCCCCACAGATACGCAGTATTTT. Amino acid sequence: CSLQGSPTDTQYF.

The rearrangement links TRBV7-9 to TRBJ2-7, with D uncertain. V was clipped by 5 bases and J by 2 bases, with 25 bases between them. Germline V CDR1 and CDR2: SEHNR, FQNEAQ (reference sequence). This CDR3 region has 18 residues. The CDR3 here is CASSQPPPSSPTTYEQYF. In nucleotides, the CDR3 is TGTGCCAGCAGCCAACCTCCGCCCAGCAGCCCAACCACCTACGAGCAGTACTTC.

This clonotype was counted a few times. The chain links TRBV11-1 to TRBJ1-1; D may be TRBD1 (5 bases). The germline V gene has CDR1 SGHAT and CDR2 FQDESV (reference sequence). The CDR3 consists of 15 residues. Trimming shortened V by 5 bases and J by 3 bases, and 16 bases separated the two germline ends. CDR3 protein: CASSPRKGKHTEAFF. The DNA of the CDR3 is TGTGCCAGCAGCCCGCGGAAGGGGAAGCACACTGAAGCTTTCTTT.

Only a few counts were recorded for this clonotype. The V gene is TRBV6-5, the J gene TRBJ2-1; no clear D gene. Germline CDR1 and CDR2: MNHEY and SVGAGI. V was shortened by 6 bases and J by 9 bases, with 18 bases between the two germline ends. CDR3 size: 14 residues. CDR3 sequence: CASRPETSPREQFF. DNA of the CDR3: TGTGCCAGCAGACCCGAGACCTCGCCCCGTGAGCAGTTCTTC.

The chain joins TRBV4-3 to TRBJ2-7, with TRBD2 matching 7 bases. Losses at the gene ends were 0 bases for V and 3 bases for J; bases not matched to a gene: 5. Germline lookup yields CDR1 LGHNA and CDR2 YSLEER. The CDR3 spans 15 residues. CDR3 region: CASSQDGRAVYEQYV. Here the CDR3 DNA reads TGCGCCAGCAGCCAAGATGGGAGGGCCGTCTACGAGCAGTACGTC.

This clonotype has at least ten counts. The CDR3 nucleotides read TGTGCCAGCAGTCCTACGAGCGGATACGAGCAGTACGTC. As protein: CASSPTSGYEQYV. V gene TRBV6-6 combines with J gene TRBJ2-7, with D tentatively TRBD2 (5 bases). Germline CDR1 is MNHNY and CDR2 is SVGAGI (reference sequence). V lost 5 bases and J lost 4, with 12 bases in between. The CDR3 runs 13 residues.

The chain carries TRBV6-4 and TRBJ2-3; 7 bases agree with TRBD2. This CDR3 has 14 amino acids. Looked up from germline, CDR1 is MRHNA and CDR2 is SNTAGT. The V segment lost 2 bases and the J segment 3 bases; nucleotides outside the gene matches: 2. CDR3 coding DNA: TGTGCCAGCAGTGACGGCGGGGGAACAGATACGCAGTATTTT. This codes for CASSDGGGTDTQYF.

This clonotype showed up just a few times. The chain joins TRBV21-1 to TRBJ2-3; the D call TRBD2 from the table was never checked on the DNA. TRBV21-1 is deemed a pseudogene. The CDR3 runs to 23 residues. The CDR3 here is CASSKGSGLEGTSGRKSSNTQYF. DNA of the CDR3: TGTGCCAGCAGCAAAGGTTCGGGTCTGGAGGGGACTAGCGGGAGAAAGAGTTCAAATACGCAGTATTTT.

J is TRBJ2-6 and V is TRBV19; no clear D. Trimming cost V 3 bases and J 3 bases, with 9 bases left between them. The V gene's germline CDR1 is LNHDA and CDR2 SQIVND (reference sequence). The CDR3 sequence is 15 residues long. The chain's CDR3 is CASSIRRDGANVLTF. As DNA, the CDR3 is TGTGCCAGTAGTATTCGTCGTGATGGGGCCAACGTCCTGACTTTC.

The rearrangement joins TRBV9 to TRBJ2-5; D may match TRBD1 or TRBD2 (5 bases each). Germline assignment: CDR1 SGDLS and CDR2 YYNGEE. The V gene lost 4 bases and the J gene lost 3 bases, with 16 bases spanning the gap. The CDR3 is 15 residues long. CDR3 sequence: CASSPRGPTEETQYF. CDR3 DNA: TGTGCCAGCAGCCCCCGGGGACCGACAGAAGAGACCCAGTACTTC.

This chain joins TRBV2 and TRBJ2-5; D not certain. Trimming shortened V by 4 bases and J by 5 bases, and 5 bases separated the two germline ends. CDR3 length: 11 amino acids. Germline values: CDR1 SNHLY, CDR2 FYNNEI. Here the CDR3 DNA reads TGTGCCAGCAGTGCAAGCGAGACCCAGTACTTC. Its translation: CASSASETQYF.

CDR3 sequence reads: CASSPPGASGRDTQYF. The CDR3 DNA reads TGTGCCAGCTCACCACCGGGGGCTAGCGGGAGAGATACGCAGTATTTT. The J gene is TRBJ2-3, the V gene TRBV18, with TRBD2 identical over 10 bases. V lost 0 bases, J lost 5 bases, and 5 bases stayed unmatched. Germline CDR1 and CDR2: KGHSH and LQKENI. The length of the CDR3 is 16 residues.

The DNA of the CDR3 is TGCAGCGTTGATAGACAATCCTACAATGAGCAGTTCTTC. It yields the protein CSVDRQSYNEQFF. The chain joins TRBV29-1 to TRBJ2-1; D uncertain. Trimming pared 3 bases from V and 1 base from J, leaving 7 bases between. The CDR3 has 13 amino acids. CDR1 and CDR2 (germline): SQVTM, ANQGSEA.

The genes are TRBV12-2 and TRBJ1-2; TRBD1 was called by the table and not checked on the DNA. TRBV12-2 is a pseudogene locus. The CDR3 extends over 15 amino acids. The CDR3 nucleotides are TGTGCAAGTCGCTTGGTACCGGGACAGTCATATGGCTACACCTTC. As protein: CASRLVPGQSYGYTF.

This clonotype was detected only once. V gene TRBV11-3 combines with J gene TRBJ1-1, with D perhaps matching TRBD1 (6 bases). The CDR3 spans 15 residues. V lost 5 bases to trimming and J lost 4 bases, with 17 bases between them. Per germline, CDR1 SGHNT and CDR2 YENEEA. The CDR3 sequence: CASSLRGGWSTEAFF. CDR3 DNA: TGTGCCAGCAGCCTCCGGGGGGGCTGGAGCACTGAAGCTTTCTTT. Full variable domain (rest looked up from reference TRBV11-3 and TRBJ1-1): EAGVVQSPRYKIIEKKQPVAFWCNPISGHNTLYWYLQNLGQGPELLIRYENEEAVDDSQLPKDRFSAERLKGVDSTLKIQPAELGDSAVYLCASSLRGGWSTEAFFGQGTRLTVV.

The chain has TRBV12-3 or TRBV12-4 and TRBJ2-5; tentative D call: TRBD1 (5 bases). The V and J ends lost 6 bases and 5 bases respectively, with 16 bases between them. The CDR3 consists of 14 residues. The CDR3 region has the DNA TGTGCCAGCAGACTTAGTTCGGCAGGGGAGACCCAGTACTTC. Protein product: CASRLSSAGETQYF.

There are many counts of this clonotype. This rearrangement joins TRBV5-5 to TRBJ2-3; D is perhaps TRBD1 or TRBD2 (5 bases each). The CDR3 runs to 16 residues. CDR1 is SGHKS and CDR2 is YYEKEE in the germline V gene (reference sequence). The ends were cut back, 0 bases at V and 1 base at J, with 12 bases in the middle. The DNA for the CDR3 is TGTGCCAGCAGCTTGGAGGGGACGGTAGGCACAGATACGCAGTATTTT. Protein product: CASSLEGTVGTDTQYF.

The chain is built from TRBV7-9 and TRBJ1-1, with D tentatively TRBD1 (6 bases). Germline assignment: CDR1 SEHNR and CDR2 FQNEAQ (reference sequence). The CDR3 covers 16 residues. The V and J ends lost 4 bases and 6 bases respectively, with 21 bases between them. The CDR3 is CASSSLQGASPPEAFF. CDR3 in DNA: TGTGCCAGCAGCTCACTACAGGGAGCCTCCCCACCTGAAGCTTTCTTT.

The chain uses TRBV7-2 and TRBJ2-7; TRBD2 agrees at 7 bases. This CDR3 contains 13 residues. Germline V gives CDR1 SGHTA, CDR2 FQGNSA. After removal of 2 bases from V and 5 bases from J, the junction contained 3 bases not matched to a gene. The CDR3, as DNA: TGTGCCAGCAGCTTATGGGCGGGGGACGAGCAGTACTTC. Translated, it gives CASSLWAGDEQYF.

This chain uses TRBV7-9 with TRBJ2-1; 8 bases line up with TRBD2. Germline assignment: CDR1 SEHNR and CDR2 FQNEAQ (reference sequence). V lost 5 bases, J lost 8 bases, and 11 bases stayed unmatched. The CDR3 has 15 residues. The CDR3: CASSGSGKSFDEQFF. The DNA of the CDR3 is TGTGCCAGCAGCGGTAGCGGGAAGTCCTTCGATGAGCAGTTCTTC.

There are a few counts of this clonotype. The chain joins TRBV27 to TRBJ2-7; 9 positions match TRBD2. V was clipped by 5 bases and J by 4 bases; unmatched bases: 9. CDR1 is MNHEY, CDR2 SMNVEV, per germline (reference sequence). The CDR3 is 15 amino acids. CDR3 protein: CASSQPGLAVYEQYF. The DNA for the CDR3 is TGTGCCAGCAGTCAACCGGGACTAGCAGTTTACGAGCAGTACTTC.

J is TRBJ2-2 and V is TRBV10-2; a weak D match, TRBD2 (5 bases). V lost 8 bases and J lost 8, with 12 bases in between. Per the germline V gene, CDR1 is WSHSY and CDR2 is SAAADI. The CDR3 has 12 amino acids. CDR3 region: CASWAGQGELFF. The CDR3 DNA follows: TGCGCCAGCTGGGCGGGTCAGGGGGAGCTGTTTTTT.